This TCR beta chain appears in the sequencing data of a study of T-cell memory formation after mild COVID-19. Overall study results and limits: Whereas later expanders leaned CD4+, clones contracting day 15 to 85 showed a balanced CD4/CD8 makeup.

The CDR3 loop spans 12 amino acids. V was cut by 3 bases and J by 8 bases, with 9 bases left in between. The germline gives CDR1 SGHTA, CDR2 FQGNSA. Constant-segment-primed 5'RACE gave TCR alpha and TCR beta cDNA libraries with sample barcodes and UMIs. TCRdb analysed the 5' RACE reads with MiXCR anew, one entry per CDR3 protein. The sample lists about half a million distinct CDR3 sequences, 15% to 20% seen once, with approximately 13% in the top ten. This clonotype was found many times. Its antigen is not known. Sequencing was performed on PBMCs or a T cell subset sorted from them (not recorded which). V usage is TRBV7-2 and J usage is TRBJ2-3, with D unclear. This clonotype was obtained from an adult woman who had mild COVID-19 (a few samples of this study predate the infection). Cell type and time point are not known. CDR3 DNA: TGTGCCAGCAGCTTTCACCCGGGTACGCAGTATTTT. Translated, it gives CASSFHPGTQYF.